The clone carrying this TCR beta chain was seen a single time. Its antigen is undetermined. This PCR relied on a set of 60 Vbeta primers and 13 Jbeta primers. Repertoires were generated with immunoSEQ multiplex PCR, while TCRdb's copy carries only in-frame clones and drops some. The table has tens of thousands of clones, about 80% seen once; the top ten hold 10% to 13%. These data are taken from a study of cytomegalovirus exposure and HLA in healthy donors. The study, taken as a whole, reports: In a later analysis, several top co-occurrence clusters appeared linked to parvovirus B19, influenza, CMV and Epstein-Barr virus. Associated with HLA alleles at 0.05 false discovery rate in a later analysis were 16,951 TCR beta sequences. Earlier analysis found most TCR beta V segments productive about 90% or about 30% of the time.

The source material was PBMCs. This clonotype originated in a young woman in good health and CMV-seropositive.

CDR3: CASSLAGGGGYEQYF. In nucleotides, the CDR3 is TGCGCCAGCAGCTTGGCCGGCGGGGGGGGTTACGAGCAGTACTTC. The chain employs TRBV5-1 and TRBJ2-7; TRBD2 aligns across 9 bases. Losses at the gene ends were 0 bases for V and 4 bases for J; bases not matched to a gene: 5. From germline, CDR1 is SGHRS and CDR2 YFSETQ. This CDR3 region has 15 residues.